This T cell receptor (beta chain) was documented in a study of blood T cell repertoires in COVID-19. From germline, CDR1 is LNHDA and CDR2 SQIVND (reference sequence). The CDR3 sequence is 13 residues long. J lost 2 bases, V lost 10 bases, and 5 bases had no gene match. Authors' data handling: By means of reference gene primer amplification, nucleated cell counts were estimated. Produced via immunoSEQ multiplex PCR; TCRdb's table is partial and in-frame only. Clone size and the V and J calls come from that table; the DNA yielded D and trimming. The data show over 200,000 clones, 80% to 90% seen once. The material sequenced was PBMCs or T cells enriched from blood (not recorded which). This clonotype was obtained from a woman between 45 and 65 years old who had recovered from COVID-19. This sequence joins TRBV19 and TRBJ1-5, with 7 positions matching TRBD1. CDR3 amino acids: CATTGDRNQPQHF. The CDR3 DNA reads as TGTGCCACCACAGGGGATCGCAATCAGCCCCAGCATTTT.